This entry lists 15 T cell receptor beta chains sequenced from one sample in a study of spatial heterogeneity in lung cancer. Overall study results and limits: Counts that tracked tumor mutation counts were those of expanded intratumoral alpha and beta TCRs.

Specified time point: sample taken at primary tumor resection. Their cognate antigens are unknown. TCRdb reanalysed the 5' RACE reads using MiXCR and keeps one entry per CDR3 protein. The table records 15,000 to 20,000 distinct CDR3 sequences, roughly 6.2% of them present only once. The source was lung tumor tissue, collected at surgery. The receptors were gathered from a male donor with early-stage non-small cell lung cancer.

This rearrangement joins TRBV4-1 to TRBJ2-2; D call uncertain. This CDR3 is built from 11 residues. The germline V gene encodes CDR1 MGHRA and CDR2 YSYEKL. The V end lost 5 bases, the J end lost 8 bases, and 6 bases lay between the germline ends. CDR3 amino acids: CASSVGGELFF. The CDR3 DNA sequence: TGCGCCAGCAGCGTAGGAGGGGAGCTGTTTTTT.

This clonotype has ten or more counts. The chain recombines TRBV15 with TRBJ2-3; 11 bases line up with TRBD2. There are 15 residues in the CDR3. Germline V gene sequence: CDR1 LNHNV, CDR2 YYDKDF (reference sequence). With 3 bases clipped from V and 4 bases from J, the junction kept 3 bases outside the gene matches. CDR3 loop: CATSRTSGVPDTQYF. The CDR3 DNA follows: TGTGCCACCAGCAGGACTAGCGGGGTTCCAGATACGCAGTATTTT.

This clonotype occurred many times. The rearrangement links TRBV6-2 or TRBV6-3 to TRBJ2-7; 7 nucleotides align to TRBD1. Germline trimming cut 2 bases from V and 0 bases from J; bases unmatched to any gene: 7. Germline values: CDR1 MNHEY, CDR2 SVGEGT. This CDR3 region has 16 residues. This CDR3 reads CASSYDREAVSYEQYF. The CDR3 DNA is TGTGCCAGCAGTTACGACAGGGAAGCGGTCTCCTACGAGCAGTACTTC.

This clonotype was detected ten times or more. The chain has TRBV29-1 and TRBJ2-7, with a weak D call TRBD2 (5 bases). Germline V gene sequence: CDR1 SQVTM, CDR2 ANQGSEA. Trimming left V 8 bases short and J 3 bases short, with 17 bases between. The CDR3 has 13 residues. This CDR3 reads CSLPAGVCYEQYF. As DNA, the CDR3 is TGCAGCCTCCCGGCCGGGGTATGCTACGAGCAGTACTTC.

The table lists this clonotype with many counts. The chain recombines TRBV5-4 with TRBJ2-3; 9 nucleotides line up with TRBD2. The CDR3 has 18 amino acids. In germline, CDR1 is SGHNT, CDR2 YYREEE (reference sequence). V was pared by 1 base and J by 2 bases, with 11 bases of the junction left unmatched. The CDR3 DNA follows: TGTGCCAGCAGCTTGCCGGGGGCTAGCGGGGACCCCACAGATACGCAGTATTTT. It encodes CASSLPGASGDPTDTQYF. Together with reference TRBV5-4 and TRBJ2-3, the CDR3 gives the full variable domain: ETGVTQSPTHLIKTRGQQVTLRCSSQSGHNTVSWYQQALGQGPQFIFQYYREEENGRGNFPPRFSGLQFPNYSSELNVNALELDDSALYLCASSLPGASGDPTDTQYFGPGTRLTVL.

Many counts were recorded for this clonotype. The J gene is TRBJ2-5, the V gene TRBV7-9, with a weak D call TRBD1 (6 bases). Germline lookup yields CDR1 SEHNR and CDR2 FQNEAQ (reference sequence). Trimming stripped 1 base from V and 3 bases from J, with 6 bases between. The CDR3 runs to 13 residues. The CDR3 sequence is CASSLGQEETQYF. The CDR3 coding sequence is TGTGCCAGCAGCTTAGGACAGGAAGAGACCCAGTACTTC.

This CDR3 reads CASSRDRGPQNTEAFF. CDR3 coding DNA: TGTGCCAGCAGCCGGGACAGGGGGCCGCAGAACACTGAAGCTTTCTTT. The J gene is TRBJ1-1, the V gene TRBV13; TRBD1 aligns across 12 bases. The germline gives CDR1 PRHDT, CDR2 FYEKMQ (reference sequence). This CDR3 has 16 residues. J gave up 1 base and V 5 bases, and 5 bases lay outside the gene matches.

The DNA of the CDR3 is TGCGCCAGCAGCCCAGGGACAGGGGGCCTCGAGCAGTACTTC. It specifies CASSPGTGGLEQYF. The rearrangement joins TRBV4-3 to TRBJ2-7; TRBD1 matches 12 bases. The CDR3 consists of 14 residues. Germline-derived CDR1 and CDR2 are LGHNA and YSLEER. The ends lost 4 bases at V and 6 bases at J; junction bases unmatched: 4.

The chain couples TRBV20-1 to TRBJ2-3, with D tentatively TRBD2 (5 bases). Looked up from germline, CDR1 is DFQATT and CDR2 is SNEGSKA (reference sequence). V lost 1 base, J lost 1 base, and 9 bases lay in between. The CDR3 is 14 amino acids. For the CDR3, the DNA is TGCAGTGCTAGAGTACTAGTCGGCACAGATACGCAGTATTTT. Its protein is CSARVLVGTDTQYF.

With regard to this clonotype: Possible read error: a much larger clone is one base away. The chain carries TRBV7-2 and TRBJ2-2; D may be TRBD1 (6 bases). Germline CDR1 SGHTA, CDR2 FQGNSA. CDR3 size: 14 residues. Trimming shortened V by 4 bases and J by 11 bases, and 17 bases separated the two germline ends. CDR3 residues: CTSSSLLGTSELFF. The CDR3, as DNA: TGTACCAGCAGCTCCTTATTGGGGACAAGTGAGCTGTTTTTT.

This clonotype came up a few times. The chain combines TRBV27 with TRBJ2-7, with TRBD1 matching 9 bases. Germline V lookup: CDR1 MNHEY, CDR2 SMNVEV (reference sequence). V gave up 5 bases and J gave up 9 bases; unmatched junction bases: 11. CDR3 length equals 14 residues. DNA for the CDR3: TGTGCCAGCAGTGGGAGGACAGGGGCCGGGGGGCAGTACTTC. Encoded protein: CASSGRTGAGGQYF.

Many counts were recorded for this clonotype. The chain recombines TRBV4-1 with TRBJ1-1; D possibly corresponds to TRBD1 (6 bases). Germline V gene data show CDR1 as MGHRA and CDR2 as YSYEKL. V lost 0 bases, J lost 4 bases, and 9 bases lay in between. The CDR3 length is 14 residues. The CDR3 loop is CASSQEPGATEAFF. In DNA, the CDR3 is TGCGCCAGCAGCCAAGAACCAGGGGCCACTGAAGCTTTCTTT.

By sample fraction, this clonotype is medium-sized. The chain joins TRBV14 to TRBJ2-7; D uncertain. Germline values: CDR1 SGHDN, CDR2 FVKESK. Trimming stripped 1 base from V and 3 bases from J, with 4 bases between. This CDR3 has 12 residues. The CDR3 is CASSQAIYEQYF. The DNA for the CDR3 is TGTGCCAGCAGCCAAGCCATCTACGAGCAGTACTTC.

Many counts were recorded for this clonotype. The chain carries TRBV28 and TRBJ1-2; D not certain. Per germline, CDR1 MDHEN and CDR2 SYDVKM. Trimming cost V 8 bases and J 4 bases, with 20 bases left between them. The CDR3 spans 15 residues. The CDR3 loop is CASAFPSRKIYGYTF. CDR3 nucleotides: TGTGCCAGCGCCTTCCCCAGTAGGAAGATCTATGGCTACACCTTC.

The chain carries TRBV2 and TRBJ1-1; possible D gene TRBD1, 6 bases. This CDR3 is 13 amino acids long. Germline V gives CDR1 SNHLY, CDR2 FYNNEI. Trimming cost V 10 bases and J 8 bases, with 20 bases left between them. CDR3 nucleotides: TGTGCCATCCCCTTAACGGCAGGGGAGGAAGCTTTCTTT. It yields the protein CAIPLTAGEEAFF. Variable domain in full (rest from reference TRBV2 and TRBJ1-1): EPEVTQTPSHQVTQMGQEVILRCVPISNHLYFYWYRQILGQKVEFLVSFYNNEISEKSEIFDDQFSVERPDGSNFTLKIRSTKLEDSAMYFCAIPLTAGEEAFFGQGTRLTVV.